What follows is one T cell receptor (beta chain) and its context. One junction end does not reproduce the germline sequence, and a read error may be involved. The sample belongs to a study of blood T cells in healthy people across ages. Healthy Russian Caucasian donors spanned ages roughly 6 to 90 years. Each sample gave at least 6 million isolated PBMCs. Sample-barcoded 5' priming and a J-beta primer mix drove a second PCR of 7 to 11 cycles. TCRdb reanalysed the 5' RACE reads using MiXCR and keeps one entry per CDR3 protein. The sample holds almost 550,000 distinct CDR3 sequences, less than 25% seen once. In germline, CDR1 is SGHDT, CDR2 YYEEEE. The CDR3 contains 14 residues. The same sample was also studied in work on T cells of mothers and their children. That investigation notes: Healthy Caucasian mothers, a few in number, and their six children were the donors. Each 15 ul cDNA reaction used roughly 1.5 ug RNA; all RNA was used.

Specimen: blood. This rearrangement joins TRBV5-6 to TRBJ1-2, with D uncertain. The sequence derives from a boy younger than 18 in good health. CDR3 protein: CASSLARTNPTNIF. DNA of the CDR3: TGTGCCAGCAGCTTGGCGCGGACGAACCCAACTAACATCTTC.